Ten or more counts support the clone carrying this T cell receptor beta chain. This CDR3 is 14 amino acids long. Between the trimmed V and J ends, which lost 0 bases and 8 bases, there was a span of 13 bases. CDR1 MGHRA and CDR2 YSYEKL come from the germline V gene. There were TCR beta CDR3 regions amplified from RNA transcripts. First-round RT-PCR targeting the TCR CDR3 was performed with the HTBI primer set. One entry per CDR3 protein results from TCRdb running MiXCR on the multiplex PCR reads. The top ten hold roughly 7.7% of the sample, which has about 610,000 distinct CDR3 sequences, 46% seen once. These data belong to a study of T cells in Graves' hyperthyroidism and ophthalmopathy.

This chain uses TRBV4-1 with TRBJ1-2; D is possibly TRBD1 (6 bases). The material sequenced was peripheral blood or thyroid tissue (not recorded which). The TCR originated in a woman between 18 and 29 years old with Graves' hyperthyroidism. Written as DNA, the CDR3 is TGCGCCAGCAGCCAAGATGAACAGGGCCGAGGCTACACCTTC. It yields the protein CASSQDEQGRGYTF.